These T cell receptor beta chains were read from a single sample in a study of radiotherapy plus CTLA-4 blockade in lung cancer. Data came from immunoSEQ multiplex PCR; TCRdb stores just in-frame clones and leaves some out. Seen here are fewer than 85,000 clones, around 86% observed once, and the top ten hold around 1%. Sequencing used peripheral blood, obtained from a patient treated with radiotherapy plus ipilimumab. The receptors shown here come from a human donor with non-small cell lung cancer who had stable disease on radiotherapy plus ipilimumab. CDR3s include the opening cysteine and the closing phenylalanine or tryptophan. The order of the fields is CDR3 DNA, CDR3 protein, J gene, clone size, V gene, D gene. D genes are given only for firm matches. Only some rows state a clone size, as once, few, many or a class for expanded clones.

cdr3_nt: TGTGCCAGCATAATTTGGGGGGGAGGGTACACTGAAGCTTTCTTT; cdr3_aa: CASIIWGGGYTEAFF; j_call: TRBJ1-1; clone_size: NA; v_call: TRBV5-4; d_call: NA
cdr3_nt: TGTGCCAGCAGCTTAGCAAAGACACTAAATCAGCCCCAGCATTTT; cdr3_aa: CASSLAKTLNQPQHF; j_call: TRBJ1-5; clone_size: NA; v_call: TRBV7-2; d_call: NA
cdr3_nt: TGTGCCAGCAACCTTCTGACAGCTTACAATGAGCAGTTCTTC; cdr3_aa: CASNLLTAYNEQFF; j_call: TRBJ2-1; clone_size: NA; v_call: TRBV2; d_call: NA
cdr3_nt: TGTGCCAGCAGCTTAAACGGGGGGCCGGTGGATACGCAGTATTTT; cdr3_aa: CASSLNGGPVDTQYF; j_call: TRBJ2-3; clone_size: NA; v_call: TRBV7-2; d_call: NA
cdr3_nt: TGTGCCAGCAGCCCCTGGAGAGGGGGCGAGCAGTACTTC; cdr3_aa: CASSPWRGGEQYF; j_call: TRBJ2-7; clone_size: NA; v_call: TRBV5-4; d_call: NA
cdr3_nt: TGTGCCAGCAATCGGGGGGCCCGCCTCGAGCAGTACTTC; cdr3_aa: CASNRGARLEQYF; j_call: TRBJ2-7; clone_size: NA; v_call: TRBV28; d_call: NA
cdr3_nt: TGTGCCACCAGCAGAGGAGGGGTGAACACTGAAGCTTTCTTT; cdr3_aa: CATSRGGVNTEAFF; j_call: TRBJ1-1; clone_size: NA; v_call: TRBV15; d_call: NA
cdr3_nt: TGTGCCAGCACCGGAGGACTAGTAGGCTACACCTTC; cdr3_aa: CASTGGLVGYTF; j_call: TRBJ1-2; clone_size: NA; v_call: TRBV7-2; d_call: NA
cdr3_nt: TGTGCCAGCAGCAAAGTCCAAGTAACCAGGAACTATCAGCCCCAGCATTTT; cdr3_aa: CASSKVQVTRNYQPQHF; j_call: TRBJ1-5; clone_size: NA; v_call: TRBV21-1; d_call: NA
cdr3_nt: TGCGCCAGCAGCGGATCAGGGGAAGGCTACACCTTC; cdr3_aa: CASSGSGEGYTF; j_call: TRBJ1-2; clone_size: NA; v_call: TRBV5-1; d_call: NA
cdr3_nt: TGCGCCAGCAGCCAAGACAGCGGCGGGAGCACAGATACGCAGTATTTT; cdr3_aa: CASSQDSGGSTDTQYF; j_call: TRBJ2-3; clone_size: NA; v_call: TRBV4-1; d_call: NA
cdr3_nt: TGCAGTGCCCCACGTACAGGCGAGCAGTACTTC; cdr3_aa: CSAPRTGEQYF; j_call: TRBJ2-7; clone_size: NA; v_call: TRBV20-1; d_call: NA
cdr3_nt: TGTGCCAGTATCCCCGACCCAGTAAGGAACTATGGCTACACCTTC; cdr3_aa: CASIPDPVRNYGYTF; j_call: TRBJ1-2; clone_size: NA; v_call: TRBV19; d_call: NA
cdr3_nt: TGTGCCAGCAGTGAACTGCGACCAATCTATGGCTACACCTTC; cdr3_aa: CASSELRPIYGYTF; j_call: TRBJ1-2; clone_size: NA; v_call: TRBV25-1; d_call: NA
cdr3_nt: TGTGCCAGTAGCCCGGGACAGGTTTCCTACGAGCAGTACTTC; cdr3_aa: CASSPGQVSYEQYF; j_call: TRBJ2-7; clone_size: NA; v_call: TRBV19; d_call: TRBD1
cdr3_nt: TGTGCCAGCAGTTTAGGAGGGGATACAGTATATGGCTACACCTTC; cdr3_aa: CASSLGGDTVYGYTF; j_call: TRBJ1-2; clone_size: NA; v_call: TRBV27; d_call: NA
cdr3_nt: TGTGCCAGCCCGTCCCTACAGGGGGATGGCTACACCTTC; cdr3_aa: CASPSLQGDGYTF; j_call: TRBJ1-2; clone_size: NA; v_call: TRBV27; d_call: TRBD1
cdr3_nt: TGTGCCAGCAGTTCTGGACAGGGGGCCTATGGCTACACCTTC; cdr3_aa: CASSSGQGAYGYTF; j_call: TRBJ1-2; clone_size: NA; v_call: TRBV27; d_call: TRBD1
cdr3_nt: TGCGCCAGCAGCTCAGCACAGGGGGTGGCTGCACCCCTCCACTTT; cdr3_aa: CASSSAQGVAAPLHF; j_call: TRBJ1-6; clone_size: NA; v_call: TRBV5-1; d_call: TRBD1
cdr3_nt: TGTGCCTGGAGTCGAGGGATGAACACTGAAGCTTTCTTT; cdr3_aa: CAWSRGMNTEAFF; j_call: TRBJ1-1; clone_size: NA; v_call: TRBV30; d_call: NA
cdr3_nt: TGTGCCAGTAGTATAGTAAGGGAAACTGATGAGCAGTTCTTC; cdr3_aa: CASSIVRETDEQFF; j_call: TRBJ2-1; clone_size: NA; v_call: TRBV19; d_call: NA
cdr3_nt: TGTGCCAGCAGTTTCCGAGGGGGAAACACCGGGGAGCTGTTTTTT; cdr3_aa: CASSFRGGNTGELFF; j_call: TRBJ2-2; clone_size: NA; v_call: TRBV27; d_call: NA
cdr3_nt: TGTGCCAGCAGCTTAGACGGGACTAGCGAGGGAGAGACCCAGTACTTC; cdr3_aa: CASSLDGTSEGETQYF; j_call: TRBJ2-5; clone_size: once; v_call: TRBV11-3; d_call: TRBD2
cdr3_nt: TGTGCCAGCAGTTACTCGCGGGACCCAACCTACAAACTGTTTTTT; cdr3_aa: CASSYSRDPTYKLFF; j_call: TRBJ1-4; clone_size: NA; v_call: TRBV6-5; d_call: NA
cdr3_nt: TGTGCCAGCAGTTCAACTCCCCTAGCTGGAAACACCATATATTTT; cdr3_aa: CASSSTPLAGNTIYF; j_call: TRBJ1-3; clone_size: NA; v_call: TRBV5-5; d_call: NA
cdr3_nt: TGTGCCAGCAGCCGGGCAGGGGGCGGTGGCGGGGAGCTGTTTTTT; cdr3_aa: CASSRAGGGGGELFF; j_call: TRBJ2-2; clone_size: NA; v_call: TRBV6-5; d_call: TRBD1
cdr3_nt: TGTGCCAGCAGTTTACGGCAACAACTTACCGGGGAGCTGTTTTTT; cdr3_aa: CASSLRQQLTGELFF; j_call: TRBJ2-2; clone_size: NA; v_call: TRBV27; d_call: NA
cdr3_nt: TGTGCCAGCAGGGGACAGGGGGCCACCTACGAGCAGTACTTC; cdr3_aa: CASRGQGATYEQYF; j_call: TRBJ2-7; clone_size: NA; v_call: TRBV28; d_call: TRBD1
cdr3_nt: TGTGCCAGCAAGGACTATAATGAAAAACTGTTTTTT; cdr3_aa: CASKDYNEKLFF; j_call: TRBJ1-4; clone_size: NA; v_call: TRBV28; d_call: NA